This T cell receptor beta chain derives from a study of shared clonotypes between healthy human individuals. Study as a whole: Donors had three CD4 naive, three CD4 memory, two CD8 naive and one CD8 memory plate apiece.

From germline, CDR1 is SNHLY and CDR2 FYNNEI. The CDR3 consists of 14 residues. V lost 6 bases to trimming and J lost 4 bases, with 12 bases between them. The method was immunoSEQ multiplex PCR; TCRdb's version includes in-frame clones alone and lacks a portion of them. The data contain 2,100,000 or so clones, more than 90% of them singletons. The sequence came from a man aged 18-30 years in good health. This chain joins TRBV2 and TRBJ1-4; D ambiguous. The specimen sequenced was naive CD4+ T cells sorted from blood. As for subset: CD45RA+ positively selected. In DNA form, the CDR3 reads TGTGCCAGCAGCGCCGACACGTTTAATGAAAAACTGTTTTTT. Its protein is CASSADTFNEKLFF.